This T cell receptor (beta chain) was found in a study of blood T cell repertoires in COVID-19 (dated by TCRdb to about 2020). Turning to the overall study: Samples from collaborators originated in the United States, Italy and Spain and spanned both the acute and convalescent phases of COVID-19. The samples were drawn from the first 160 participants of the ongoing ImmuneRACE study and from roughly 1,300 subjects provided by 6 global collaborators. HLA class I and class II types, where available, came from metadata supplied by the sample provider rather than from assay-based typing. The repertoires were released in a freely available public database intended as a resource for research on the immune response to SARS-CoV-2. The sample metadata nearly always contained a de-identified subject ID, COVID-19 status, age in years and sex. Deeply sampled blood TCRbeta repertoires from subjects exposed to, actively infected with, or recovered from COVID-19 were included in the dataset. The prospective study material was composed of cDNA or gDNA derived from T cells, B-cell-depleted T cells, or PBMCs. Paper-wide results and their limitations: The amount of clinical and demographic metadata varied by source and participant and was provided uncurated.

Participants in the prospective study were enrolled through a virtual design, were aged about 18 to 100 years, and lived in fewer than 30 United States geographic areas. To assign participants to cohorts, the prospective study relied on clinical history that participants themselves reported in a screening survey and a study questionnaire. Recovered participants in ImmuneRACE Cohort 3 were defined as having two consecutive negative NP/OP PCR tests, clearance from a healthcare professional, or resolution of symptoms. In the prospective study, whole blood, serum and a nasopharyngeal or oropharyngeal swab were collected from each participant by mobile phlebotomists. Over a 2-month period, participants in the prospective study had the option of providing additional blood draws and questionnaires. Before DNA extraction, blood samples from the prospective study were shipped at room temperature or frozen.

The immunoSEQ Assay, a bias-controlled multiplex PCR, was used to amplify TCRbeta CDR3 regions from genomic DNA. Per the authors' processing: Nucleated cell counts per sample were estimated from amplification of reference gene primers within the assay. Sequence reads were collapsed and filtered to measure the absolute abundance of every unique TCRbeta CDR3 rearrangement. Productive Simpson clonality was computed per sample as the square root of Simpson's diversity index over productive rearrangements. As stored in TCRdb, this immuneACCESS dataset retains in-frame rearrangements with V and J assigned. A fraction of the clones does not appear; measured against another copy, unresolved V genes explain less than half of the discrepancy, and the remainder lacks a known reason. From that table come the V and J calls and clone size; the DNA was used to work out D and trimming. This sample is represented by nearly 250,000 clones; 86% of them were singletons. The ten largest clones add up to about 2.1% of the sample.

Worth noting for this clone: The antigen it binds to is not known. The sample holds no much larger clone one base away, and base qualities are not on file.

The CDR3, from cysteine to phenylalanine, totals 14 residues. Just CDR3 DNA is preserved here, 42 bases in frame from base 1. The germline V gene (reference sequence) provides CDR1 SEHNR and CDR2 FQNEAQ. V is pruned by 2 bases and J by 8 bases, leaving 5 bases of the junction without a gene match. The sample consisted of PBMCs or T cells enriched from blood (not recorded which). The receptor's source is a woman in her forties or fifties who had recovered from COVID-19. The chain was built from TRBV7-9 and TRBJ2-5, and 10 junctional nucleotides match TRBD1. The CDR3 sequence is CASSLRQGARTQYF. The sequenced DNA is TGTGCCAGCAGCTTAAGACAGGGGGCGAGAACCCAGTACTTC.